A selection of T cell receptor beta chains follows, all from one sample in a study of blood T cell repertoires in COVID-19. Assay used: immunoSEQ multiplex PCR; TCRdb lists only in-frame clones, some missing. The sample carries over 200,000 clones, approximately 83% recorded once. The specimen sequenced was PBMCs or T cells enriched from blood (not recorded which). The receptors here all came from a woman in her forties or fifties who had recovered from COVID-19. Each CDR3 is given with its conserved first and last residue. A D gene is named only where the DNA matches it firmly. Not all rows give a size; the values are once, few, many and, for expanded clones, a class.

TRBJ1-6 NA NA TRBV11-1 CASSPAATSYNSPLHF TGTGCCAGCAGCCCTGCGGCTACCTCCTATAATTCACCCCTCCACTTT
TRBJ2-1 TRBD1 NA TRBV7-9 CASSWGQAEQFF TGTGCCAGCAGCTGGGGACAGGCCGAGCAGTTCTTC
TRBJ1-3 TRBD1 NA TRBV3-1/TRBV3-2 CASGQGSGNTIYF TGTGCCAGCGGACAGGGCTCTGGAAACACCATATATTTT
TRBJ1-2 TRBD1 NA TRBV7-2 CASSNGQGPFFHGYTF TGTGCCAGCAGCAACGGACAGGGGCCTTTTTTTCATGGCTACACCTTC
TRBJ2-5 TRBD2 NA TRBV5-8 CASSFTPGLAGGVEQETQYF TGTGCCAGCAGCTTCACCCCGGGACTAGCGGGAGGAGTGGAGCAAGAGACCCAGTACTTC
TRBJ2-1 NA NA TRBV27 CASSRIQGLNNEQFF TGTGCCAGCAGTAGGATACAGGGCCTTAACAATGAGCAGTTCTTC
TRBJ1-4 NA NA TRBV5-1 CASSLGGANEKLFF TGCGCCAGCAGCTTGGGGGGCGCTAATGAAAAACTGTTTTTT
TRBJ1-5 TRBD1 NA TRBV20-1 CSASRQGNRQSQPQHF TGCAGTGCTAGTAGACAGGGGAATAGGCAGTCTCAGCCCCAGCATTTT
TRBJ1-4 NA NA TRBV7-9 CASSQTGTKFNEKLFF TGTGCCAGCAGCCAAACCGGGACAAAGTTTAATGAAAAACTGTTTTTT
TRBJ2-3 TRBD2 NA TRBV7-3 CASSQTSGRRDTQYF TGTGCCAGCAGTCAGACTAGCGGGAGAAGAGATACGCAGTATTTT
TRBJ1-2 NA NA TRBV14 CASSQGKGAGYTF TGTGCCAGCAGCCAAGGAAAAGGAGCCGGCTACACCTTC
TRBJ2-1 TRBD1 few TRBV7-9 CASSPGQGRPTYNEQFF TGTGCCAGCAGTCCGGGACAGGGCCGTCCTACCTACAATGAGCAGTTCTTC
TRBJ2-2 NA NA TRBV18 CASSPASATGELFF TGTGCCAGCTCACCGGCTAGCGCCACCGGGGAGCTGTTTTTT
TRBJ2-2 TRBD1 NA TRBV28 CASSSGQTNTGELFF TGTGCCAGCAGTTCGGGACAGACGAACACCGGGGAGCTGTTTTTT
TRBJ2-5 NA once TRBV7-3 CASSLRSGGQETQYF TGTGCCAGCAGCTTACGTTCCGGCGGACAAGAGACCCAGTACTTC
TRBJ2-7 TRBD1 NA TRBV23-1 CASSRPPGQTHEQYF TGCGCCAGCAGTCGGCCGCCGGGACAGACACACGAGCAGTACTTC
TRBJ2-1 NA NA TRBV14 CASSRQLLNEQFF TGTGCCAGCAGCCGACAGTTATTGAATGAGCAGTTCTTC
TRBJ2-2 TRBD2 NA TRBV6-1 CASFEGSAGGPPNTGELFF TGTGCCAGCTTTGAAGGCTCAGCGGGAGGGCCACCGAACACCGGGGAGCTGTTTTTT
TRBJ2-7 NA once TRBV10-3 CAISDNSYEQYF TGTGCCATCAGTGATAATAGCTACGAGCAGTACTTC
TRBJ2-7 TRBD2 NA TRBV5-1 CASSLGAPGLVSYEQYF TGCGCCAGCAGCTTGGGGGCACCGGGACTAGTAAGTTACGAGCAGTACTTC
TRBJ2-1 NA few TRBV10-3 CAISESTSNEQFF TGTGCCATCAGTGAGTCGACTAGCAATGAGCAGTTCTTC
TRBJ2-7 NA NA TRBV19 CATGGWASPYEQYF TGTGCCACCGGAGGGTGGGCGTCCCCCTACGAGCAGTACTTC
TRBJ2-1 NA NA TRBV12-3/TRBV12-4 CASRPGLYEQFF TGTGCCAGCAGACCCGGACTATACGAGCAGTTCTTC
TRBJ1-6 NA NA TRBV10-3 CAISSGDRGDYNSPLHF TGTGCCATCAGCTCGGGGGATCGGGGGGACTATAATTCACCCCTCCACTTT
TRBJ2-2 NA NA TRBV5-4 CASTPVAGRDTGELFF TGTGCCAGCACCCCAGTGGCCGGGAGAGACACCGGGGAGCTGTTTTTT
TRBJ1-1 TRBD1 NA TRBV2 CASSAGGPSTEAFF TGTGCCAGCAGCGCAGGGGGCCCTTCCACTGAAGCTTTCTTT
TRBJ1-1 NA NA TRBV6-1 CASSERGGVTEAFF TGTGCCAGCAGTGAGCGGGGGGGGGTCACTGAAGCTTTCTTT
TRBJ2-1 TRBD2 few TRBV10-1 CATRSGMSNEQFF TGCGCCACCCGTAGCGGGATGAGCAATGAGCAGTTCTTC
TRBJ2-1 TRBD2 NA TRBV30 CAWRRPGGIYNEQFF TGTGCCTGGAGGCGGCCGGGAGGGATCTACAATGAGCAGTTCTTC
TRBJ2-2 TRBD1 NA TRBV7-3 CASTQTQGAGGELFF TGTGCCAGCACCCAAACCCAGGGGGCAGGCGGGGAGCTGTTTTTT
TRBJ1-1 TRBD1 few TRBV28 CASSFMGTGTNTEAFF TGTGCCAGCAGTTTCATGGGGACAGGGACAAACACTGAAGCTTTCTTT
TRBJ1-5 NA NA TRBV2 CASSINSHQPQHF TGTGCCAGCAGTATAAACAGCCATCAGCCCCAGCATTTT
TRBJ2-7 NA few TRBV7-3 CASSRSTYEQYF TGTGCCAGCAGCCGGAGCACCTACGAGCAGTACTTC
TRBJ1-1 NA NA TRBV2 CASSEEASGTEAFF TGTGCCAGCAGTGAAGAGGCCTCGGGCACTGAAGCTTTCTTT
TRBJ2-7 NA NA TRBV19 CASSIQGGYEQYF TGTGCCAGTAGTATCCAGGGTGGCTACGAGCAGTACTTC
TRBJ1-2 NA NA TRBV2 CANRGHLGAGYTF TGTGCCAACCGGGGACACCTAGGAGCTGGCTACACCTTC
TRBJ2-1 NA NA TRBV5-1 CASSLSDNYEQFF TGCGCCAGCAGCTTATCCGACAATTATGAGCAGTTCTTC
TRBJ2-7 TRBD1 NA TRBV24-1 CATTNGGQGAEQYF TGTGCCACCACAAATGGGGGACAGGGAGCCGAGCAGTACTTC
TRBJ1-2 NA NA TRBV7-9 CAIGREPNYGYTF TGTGCCATTGGGAGGGAACCTAACTATGGCTACACCTTC
TRBJ2-7 NA NA TRBV28 CASSSAFAVYEQYF TGTGCCAGCAGTAGTGCTTTCGCGGTCTACGAGCAGTACTTC
TRBJ2-2 TRBD2 NA TRBV18 CASSPRLASAGELFF TGTGCCAGCTCACCACGACTAGCTTCGGCCGGGGAGCTGTTTTTT
TRBJ1-1 TRBD1 NA TRBV4-1 CASRTDRENTEAFF TGCGCCAGCAGAACGGACAGGGAGAACACTGAAGCTTTCTTT
TRBJ2-1 NA NA TRBV15 CATSNDGSYNEQFF TGTGCCACCAGCAATGATGGCAGTTACAATGAGCAGTTCTTC
TRBJ2-5 NA few TRBV19 CASSIRPPGETQYF TGTGCCAGTAGTATACGACCTCCAGGAGAGACCCAGTACTTC
TRBJ1-2 TRBD1 NA TRBV10-3 CAISGDRRRGYTF TGTGCCATCAGTGGGGACAGGAGGCGTGGCTACACCTTC
TRBJ2-1 TRBD2 NA TRBV7-2 CASSDLAGGFGQFF TGTGCCAGCAGCGATCTAGCGGGAGGGTTCGGTCAGTTCTTC
TRBJ2-7 NA NA TRBV27 CASSSRSGLDEQYF TGTGCCAGCAGTTCTCGCTCAGGGCTCGACGAGCAGTACTTC
TRBJ2-3 NA NA TRBV29-1 CSAEKGTDTQYF TGCAGCGCGGAGAAGGGGACAGATACGCAGTATTTT